The sequence of this TCR beta chain was determined in a study of control samples from healthy donors and cancer patients. The CDR3 has 16 amino acids. Looked up from germline, CDR1 is MNHNY and CDR2 is SVGAGI (reference sequence). Deletions cut 4 bases from V and 1 base from J, with 16 bases between. The assay was immunoSEQ multiplex PCR, and TCRdb's table has in-frame clones only and misses some. The sample lists roughly 170,000 clones, over 85% occurring once. Sequencing was done on a sample of blood. This clonotype was sampled from a man aged 18 to 30 in good health. The rearrangement uses TRBV6-6 and TRBJ1-1; tentatively, D is TRBD1 (6 bases). The chain's CDR3 is CASSSIRQVGNTEAFF. The DNA of the CDR3 is TGTGCCAGCAGTTCGATAAGACAGGTCGGGAACACTGAAGCTTTCTTT.